The 18 T cell receptor beta chains in this list originate from one sample, sequenced in a study of shared clonotypes between healthy human individuals. Clones were sequenced by immunoSEQ multiplex PCR, and TCRdb holds only the in-frame ones, with some missing. Among some 2.1 million clones listed, over 85% were seen once. Sequences were obtained from naive CD4+ T cells sorted from blood. As for subset: CD45RA+ positively selected. All receptors come from a man in his late teens or twenties in good health.

Turning to this clone: Other DNA sequences within the sample encode an identical CDR3. J is TRBJ2-5 and V is TRBV5-6, with D tentatively TRBD1 (5 bases). This CDR3 is 13 amino acids long. Germline V gene sequence: CDR1 SGHDT, CDR2 YYEEEE. The V end lost 0 bases, the J end lost 5 bases, and 8 bases lay between the germline ends. This chain's CDR3 is CASSLAGPETQYF. DNA for the CDR3: TGTGCCAGCAGCTTGGCAGGGCCCGAGACCCAGTACTTC.

This clone came up once. CDR3 residues: CASSDRGQGGSNYGYTF. The CDR3 bases are TGTGCCAGCAGCGACCGAGGCCAGGGGGGGTCTAACTATGGCTACACCTTC. The V and J genes are TRBV11-2 and TRBJ1-2; 7 bases align to TRBD1. The germline V gene has CDR1 SGHAT and CDR2 FQNNGV. V gave up 5 bases and J gave up 0 bases; unmatched junction bases: 12. The CDR3 totals 17 residues. The variable domain in full, with the rest retrieved from reference TRBV11-2 and TRBJ1-2, is EAGVAQSPRYKIIEKRQSVAFWCNPISGHATLYWYQQILGQGPKLLIQFQNNGVVDDSQLPKDRFSAERLKGVDSTLKIQPAKLEDSAVYLCASSDRGQGGSNYGYTFGSGTRLTVV.

The chain links TRBV6-6 to TRBJ2-5; no clear D. Germline lookup yields CDR1 MNHNY and CDR2 SVGAGI (reference sequence). The CDR3 loop spans 14 amino acids. V was pared by 8 bases and J by 1 base, with 14 bases between. The CDR3 DNA follows: TGTGCCAGCTCTGCAGGACCCGTCCAAGAGACCCAGTACTTC. This encodes CASSAGPVQETQYF.

The chain is built from TRBV28 and TRBJ1-1; TRBD1 aligns across 8 bases. V dropped 6 bases and J dropped 5; count of bases not matched to a gene: 8. This CDR3 is built from 14 residues. Germline CDR1 reads MDHEN; CDR2 reads SYDVKM. The CDR3 nucleotides are TGTGCCAGCAGGCCAGACAGGGGAGGGACTGAAGCTTTCTTT. Its translation is CASRPDRGGTEAFF. The full variable domain, completed using reference TRBV28 and TRBJ1-1, is DVKVTQSSRYLVKRTGEKVFLECVQDMDHENMFWYRQDPGLGLRLIYFSYDVKMKEKGDIPEGYSVSREKKERFSLILESASTNQTSMYLCASRPDRGGTEAFFGQGTRLTVV.

V and J are TRBV29-1 and TRBJ2-2; D perhaps matches TRBD1 (6 bases). The CDR3 extends over 14 amino acids. Germline assignment: CDR1 SQVTM and CDR2 ANQGSEA. V was clipped by 6 bases and J by 6 bases, with 17 bases between them. The CDR3 loop is CSVAEQTGPGELFF. The CDR3 DNA reads as TGCAGCGTCGCCGAACAAACAGGGCCCGGGGAGCTGTTTTTT.

This chain links TRBV9 with TRBJ2-1; 11 bases align to TRBD2. V lost 2 bases to trimming and J lost 6 bases; unmatched junction nucleotides: 4. This CDR3 region has 15 residues. Looked up from germline, CDR1 is SGDLS and CDR2 is YYNGEE. CDR3 bases: TGTGCCAGCAGCGTGACTAGCGGGGCCGTCAATGAGCAGTTCTTC. Protein product: CASSVTSGAVNEQFF. The whole variable domain, filled in from reference TRBV9 and TRBJ2-1, reads DSGVTQTPKHLITATGQRVTLRCSPRSGDLSVYWYQQSLDQGLQFLIQYYNGEERAKGNILERFSAQQFPDLHSELNLSSLELGDSALYFCASSVTSGAVNEQFFGPGTRLTVL.

The chain recombines TRBV28 with TRBJ2-5; D may be TRBD1 (6 bases). Germline V CDR1 and CDR2: MDHEN, SYDVKM. Trimming took 3 bases from V and 6 from J, leaving 17 bases between them. The CDR3 has 15 residues. CDR3 nucleotides: TGTGCCAGCAGTTTTACAGGGAATATAAGGAAGACCCAGTACTTC. Amino acids: CASSFTGNIRKTQYF.

The rearrangement joins TRBV21-1 to TRBJ1-1; the table calls TRBD1, which could not be checked here. TRBV21-1 is classified as a pseudogene. The CDR3 sequence is 18 residues long. Here the CDR3 reads CASSKQGRKGIVCDEAFF. CDR3 DNA: TGTGCCAGCAGCAAACAAGGACGGAAGGGGATAGTATGTGATGAAGCTTTCTTT.

This chain uses TRBV6-5 with TRBJ2-3; TRBD2 aligns across 10 bases. Losses at the gene ends were 6 bases for V and 2 bases for J; bases not matched to a gene: 5. CDR3 length: 15 amino acids. Germline lookup yields CDR1 MNHEY and CDR2 SVGAGI. CDR3 in amino acids: CASSPAGGHTDTQYF. CDR3 DNA: TGTGCCAGCAGCCCAGCGGGAGGGCACACAGATACGCAGTATTTT.

The chain recombines TRBV28 with TRBJ2-5; tentative D call: TRBD1 (5 bases). Between the trimmed V and J ends, which lost 5 bases and 7 bases, there was a span of 14 bases. This CDR3 contains 13 residues. The germline gives CDR1 MDHEN, CDR2 SYDVKM. CDR3 in amino acids: CASSVDIQVTQYF. CDR3 nucleotides: TGTGCCAGCAGTGTGGACATCCAGGTGACCCAGTACTTC.

V and J are TRBV30 and TRBJ2-7; D remains unclear. The V and J ends lost 0 bases and 9 bases respectively, with 12 bases between them. From germline, CDR1 is GTSNPN and CDR2 SVGIG (reference sequence). This CDR3 comprises 12 residues. The CDR3 DNA is TGTGCCTGGAGTGTAGTTGGGGTCGGGCAGTACTTC. Its protein is CAWSVVGVGQYF.

A note on this clone: In the same sample, other DNA sequences code for this CDR3. This chain links TRBV9 with TRBJ2-1, with 11 bases identical to TRBD2. Germline V lookup: CDR1 SGDLS, CDR2 YYNGEE. The CDR3 is 14 amino acids. V shed 1 base and J 6 bases; nucleotides not matched to a gene: 0. CDR3 amino acids: CASSVLAGGNEQFF. The CDR3 DNA reads TGTGCCAGCAGCGTACTAGCGGGGGGCAATGAGCAGTTCTTC.

This clone showed up just once. The chain joins TRBV4-1 to TRBJ1-4; D is ambiguous. V was cut by 1 base and J by 14 bases, with 26 bases left in between. There are 17 residues in the CDR3. Germline-derived CDR1 and CDR2 are MGHRA and YSYEKL. This CDR3 is CASSQGDSGPRVRGLFF. The DNA of the CDR3 is TGCGCCAGCAGCCAAGGAGACTCCGGGCCTCGGGTAAGAGGGCTGTTTTTT.

The chain couples TRBV5-1 to TRBJ1-6; D not certain. The length of the CDR3 is 13 residues. V shed 4 bases and J shed 9 bases, with 11 bases lying between them. CDR1 SGHRS and CDR2 YFSETQ come from the germline V gene. CDR3 in amino acids: CASSPLGSSPLHF. CDR3 bases: TGCGCCAGCAGCCCCTTGGGGAGTTCACCCCTCCACTTT.

This clone has a single count. V is TRBV21-1 and J is TRBJ2-3. TRBV21-1 is annotated as a pseudogene. The CDR3 is made up of 16 amino acids. Here the CDR3 reads CASSKALNGSTDTQYF. The CDR3 region has the DNA TGTGCCAGCAGCAAAGCACTCAATGGGAGCACAGATACGCAGTATTTT.

On this clone: Within the sample, other DNA sequences also encode this same CDR3. The chain links TRBV9 to TRBJ1-5; D may be TRBD1 (6 bases). The germline gives CDR1 SGDLS, CDR2 YYNGEE. CDR3 length: 14 residues. Trimming took off 3 bases at V and 1 base at J, with 8 bases between the two ends. The CDR3 region is CASSAQGSNQPQHF. DNA of the CDR3: TGTGCCAGCAGCGCACAGGGAAGCAATCAGCCCCAGCATTTT.

The CDR3, as DNA: TGTGCCAGCAGGCCCCCCGGGGGTGGAAACACCATATATTTT. It is translated as CASRPPGGGNTIYF. The V call is TRBV28, the J call TRBJ1-3; D is perhaps TRBD1 (5 bases). This CDR3 has 14 residues. In germline, CDR1 is MDHEN, CDR2 SYDVKM. Trimming shortened V by 6 bases and J by 3 bases, and 12 bases separated the two germline ends.

The J gene is TRBJ1-2, the V gene TRBV12-5; maybe TRBD1 (6 bases). The CDR3 sequence is 15 residues long. V lost 5 bases and J 4 bases, leaving 17 bases between the germline ends. Germline-derived CDR1 and CDR2 are LGHNT and FRNRAP. CDR3: CASGPTGLHPYGYTF. Here the CDR3 DNA reads TGTGCTAGTGGTCCAACAGGGCTTCACCCCTATGGCTACACCTTC.